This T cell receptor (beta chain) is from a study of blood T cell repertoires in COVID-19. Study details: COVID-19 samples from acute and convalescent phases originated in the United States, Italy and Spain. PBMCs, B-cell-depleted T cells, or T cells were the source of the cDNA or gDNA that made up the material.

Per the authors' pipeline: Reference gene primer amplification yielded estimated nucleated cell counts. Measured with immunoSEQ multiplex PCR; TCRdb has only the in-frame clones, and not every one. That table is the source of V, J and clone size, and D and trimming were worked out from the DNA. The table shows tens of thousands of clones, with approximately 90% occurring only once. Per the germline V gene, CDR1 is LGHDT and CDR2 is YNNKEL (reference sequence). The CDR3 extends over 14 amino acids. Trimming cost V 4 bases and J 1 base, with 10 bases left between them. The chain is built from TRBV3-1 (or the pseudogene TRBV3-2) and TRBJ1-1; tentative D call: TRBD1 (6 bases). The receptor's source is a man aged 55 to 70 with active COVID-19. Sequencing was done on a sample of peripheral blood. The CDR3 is CASSPGTRNTEAFF. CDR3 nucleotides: TGTGCCAGCAGCCCCGGGACAAGGAACACTGAAGCTTTCTTT.